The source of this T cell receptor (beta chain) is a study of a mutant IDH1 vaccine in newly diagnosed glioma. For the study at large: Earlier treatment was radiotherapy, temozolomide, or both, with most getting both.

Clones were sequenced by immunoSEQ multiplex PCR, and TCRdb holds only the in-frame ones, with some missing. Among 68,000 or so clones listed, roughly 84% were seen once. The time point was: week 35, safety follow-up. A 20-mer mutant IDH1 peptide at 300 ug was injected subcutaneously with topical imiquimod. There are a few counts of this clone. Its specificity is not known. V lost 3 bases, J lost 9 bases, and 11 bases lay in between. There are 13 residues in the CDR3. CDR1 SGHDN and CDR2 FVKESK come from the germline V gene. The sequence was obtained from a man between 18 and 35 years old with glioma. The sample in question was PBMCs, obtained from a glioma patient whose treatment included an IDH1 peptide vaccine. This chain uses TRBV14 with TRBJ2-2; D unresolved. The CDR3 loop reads CASSHGVPRELFF. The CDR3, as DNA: TGTGCCAGCAGCCACGGTGTCCCTCGGGAGCTGTTTTTT.